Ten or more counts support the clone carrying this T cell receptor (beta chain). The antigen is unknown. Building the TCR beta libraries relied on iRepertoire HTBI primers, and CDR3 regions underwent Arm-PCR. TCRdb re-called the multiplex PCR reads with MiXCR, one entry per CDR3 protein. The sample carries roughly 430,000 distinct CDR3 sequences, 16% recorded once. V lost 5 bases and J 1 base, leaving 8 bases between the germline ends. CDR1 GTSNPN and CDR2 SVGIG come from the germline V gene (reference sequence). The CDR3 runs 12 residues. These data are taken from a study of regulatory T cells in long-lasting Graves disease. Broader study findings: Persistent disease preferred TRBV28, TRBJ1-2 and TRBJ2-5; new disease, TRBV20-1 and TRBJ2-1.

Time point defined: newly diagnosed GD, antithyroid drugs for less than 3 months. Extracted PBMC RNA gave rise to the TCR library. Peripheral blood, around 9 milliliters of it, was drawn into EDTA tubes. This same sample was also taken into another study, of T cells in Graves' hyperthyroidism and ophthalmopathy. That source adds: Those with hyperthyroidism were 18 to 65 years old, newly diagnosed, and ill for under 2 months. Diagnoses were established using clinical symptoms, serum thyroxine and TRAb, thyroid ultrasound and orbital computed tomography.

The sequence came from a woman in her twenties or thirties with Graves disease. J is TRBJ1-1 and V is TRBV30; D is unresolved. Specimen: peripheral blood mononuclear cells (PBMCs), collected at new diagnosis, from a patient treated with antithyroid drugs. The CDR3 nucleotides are TGTGCCTGGTCGTTTTCGAACACTGAAGCTTTCTTT. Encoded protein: CAWSFSNTEAFF.